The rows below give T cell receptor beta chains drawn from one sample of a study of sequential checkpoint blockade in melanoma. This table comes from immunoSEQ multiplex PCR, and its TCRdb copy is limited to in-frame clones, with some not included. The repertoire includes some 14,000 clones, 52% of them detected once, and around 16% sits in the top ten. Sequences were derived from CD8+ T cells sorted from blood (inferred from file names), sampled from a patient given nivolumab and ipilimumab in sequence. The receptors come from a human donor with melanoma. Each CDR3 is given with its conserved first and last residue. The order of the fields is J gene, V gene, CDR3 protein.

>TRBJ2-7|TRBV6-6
CASRGWDRGRYEQYF
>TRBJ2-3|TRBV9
CASSKYSGPTTDTQYF
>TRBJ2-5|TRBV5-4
CASSLEGDQETQYF
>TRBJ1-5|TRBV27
CASSSGTGLLSNQPQHF
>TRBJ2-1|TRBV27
CASSLSSGGGPRNEQFF
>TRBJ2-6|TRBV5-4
CASSSQGSGANVLTF
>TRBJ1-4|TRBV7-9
CASSLALRAANEKLFF
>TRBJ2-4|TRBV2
CASGFPRGQYF
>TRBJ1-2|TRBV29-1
CSVDFRGQLSNYGYTF
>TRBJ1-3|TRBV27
CASSLGGSGNTIYF